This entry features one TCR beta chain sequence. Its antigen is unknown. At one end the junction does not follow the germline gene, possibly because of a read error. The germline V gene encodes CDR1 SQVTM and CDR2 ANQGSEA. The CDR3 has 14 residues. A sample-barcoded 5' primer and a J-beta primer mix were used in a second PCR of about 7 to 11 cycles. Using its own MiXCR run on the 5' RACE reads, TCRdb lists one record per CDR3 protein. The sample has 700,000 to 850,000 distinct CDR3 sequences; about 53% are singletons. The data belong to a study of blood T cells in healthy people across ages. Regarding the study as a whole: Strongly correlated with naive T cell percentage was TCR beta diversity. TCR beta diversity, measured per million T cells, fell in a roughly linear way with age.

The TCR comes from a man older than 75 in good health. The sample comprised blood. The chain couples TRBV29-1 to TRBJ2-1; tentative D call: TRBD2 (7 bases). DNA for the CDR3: TGCAGCGCCAAGGGACGAGCGGGACACAATGGGCAGTTCTTC. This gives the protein CSAKGRAGHNGQFF.